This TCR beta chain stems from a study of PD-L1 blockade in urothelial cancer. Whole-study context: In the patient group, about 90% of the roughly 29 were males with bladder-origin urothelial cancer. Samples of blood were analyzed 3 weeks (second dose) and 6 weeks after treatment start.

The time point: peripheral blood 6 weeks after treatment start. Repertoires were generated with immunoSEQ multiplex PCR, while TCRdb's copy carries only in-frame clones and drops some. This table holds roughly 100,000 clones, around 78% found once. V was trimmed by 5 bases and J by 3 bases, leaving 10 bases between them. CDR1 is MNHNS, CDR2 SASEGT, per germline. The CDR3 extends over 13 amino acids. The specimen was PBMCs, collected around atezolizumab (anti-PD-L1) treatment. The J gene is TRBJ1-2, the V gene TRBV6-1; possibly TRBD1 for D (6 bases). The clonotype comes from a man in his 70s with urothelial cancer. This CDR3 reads CASSHRQDYGYTF. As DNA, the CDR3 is TGTGCCAGCAGTCATAGACAGGACTATGGCTACACCTTC.